Detailed here is one T cell receptor beta chain. What it binds is not known. This record comes from a study of T cell responses to AZD1222 COVID-19 vaccine. The V end lost 6 bases, the J end lost 4 bases, and 6 bases lay between the germline ends. This CDR3 is built from 11 residues. Data came from immunoSEQ multiplex PCR; TCRdb stores just in-frame clones and leaves some out. The data contain 100,000 to 150,000 clones, approximately 92% of them seen just once; the ten biggest clones take up about 1.9%. Findings and limits, study-wide: The CD4 TCRs associated with vaccination extended across spike and predominated at 160-218 and 743-854. The donor group comprised mostly white British people and more females; the analysis possibly underestimated clonal diversity. Seropositive AZD1222 recipients at baseline numbered only five or six.

The TCR originated in an adult who received the AZD1222 COVID-19 vaccine. V usage is TRBV12-3 or TRBV12-4 and J usage is TRBJ1-2; unclear D gene. The specimen was peripheral blood, collected 28 days after the second AZD1222 dose. The CDR3 coding sequence is TGTGCCAGCAGCGCAGGCTATGGCTACACCTTC. Protein product: CASSAGYGYTF.